These 3 T cell receptor beta chains were sequenced from one sample in a study of response to subunit inactivated influenza vaccine. TCRdb reanalysed the RT-PCR reads using MiXCR and keeps one entry per CDR3 protein. This sample carries about 520,000 distinct CDR3 sequences, about 25% of them seen once, and the ten largest clones take 1.9%. Sequenced here: CD4+ T cells sorted from PBMCs, sampled less than 6 days after vaccination. The receptor source for this set is a man aged 45-65 years who received an inactivated influenza vaccine.

This clonotype was detected only a few times. The chain combines TRBV5-1 with TRBJ1-4; TRBD1 is a possible D gene (5 bases). Germline-derived CDR1 and CDR2 are SGHRS and YFSETQ. V lost 3 bases to trimming and J lost 6 bases, with 18 bases between them. This CDR3 has 16 residues. CDR3 sequence: CASSSYSGTEYEKLFF. The DNA of the CDR3 is TGCGCCAGCAGCTCCTATTCCGGGACTGAGTATGAAAAACTGTTTTTT. The full variable domain, completed using reference TRBV5-1 and TRBJ1-4, is KAGVTQTPRYLIKTRGQQVTLSCSPISGHRSVSWYQQTPGQGLQFLFEYFSETQRNKGNFPGRFSGRQFSNSRSEMNVSTLELGDSALYLCASSSYSGTEYEKLFFGSGTQLSVL.

CDR3 sequence (DNA): TGTGCCAGCAGGCCGCCCACAGGGGGCAGGGTCTATGGCTACACCTTC. Protein product: CASRPPTGGRVYGYTF. The chain couples TRBV28 to TRBJ1-2, with 9 bases identical to TRBD1. Germline V gives CDR1 MDHEN, CDR2 SYDVKM. After removal of 6 bases from V and 4 bases from J, the junction contained 12 bases not matched to a gene. The CDR3 is 16 residues long.

This clonotype was recorded at least ten times. At one of its ends the junction is not consistent with the germline gene, which may arise from a read error. This sequence joins TRBV25-1 and TRBJ2-7; 10 positions match TRBD2. Per the germline V gene, CDR1 is MGHDK and CDR2 is SYGVNS. The CDR3 loop spans 13 amino acids. The CDR3 DNA reads TGTGCCAGCAGTGACCGCGGACTAGCGGTATGGAACTTC. This codes for CASSDRGLAVWNF.